This T cell receptor (beta chain) was obtained from a study of blood T cells in healthy people across ages. General observations from the study: Diversity was higher, and naive CD4+ cells more numerous, in long-lived donors than in aged donors.

Researchers isolated at least 6.5 million PBMCs per sample. Worth noting for this clonotype: Its antigen is still unknown.

The CDR3 is 17 residues long. V lost 5 bases and J lost 4, with 18 bases in between. Using a J-beta primer mix together with a sample-barcoded 5' primer, a second PCR was run for about 7 to 12 cycles. A template-switch adaptor containing 12 random nucleotides labeled each cDNA molecule. A minimum of 2.5 million CDR3-containing paired-end reads was obtained for each sample. Via MiXCR, TCRdb re-called the 5' RACE reads, giving one row per CDR3 protein. Of about 670,000 distinct CDR3 sequences listed, 35% to 50% are singletons. What was sequenced was blood. This receptor was obtained from a man older than 75 in good health. The chain recombines TRBV12-3 or TRBV12-4 with TRBJ2-6; perhaps TRBD2 as D (5 bases). The CDR3 spells CASSRRGVSSGANVLTF. In DNA form, the CDR3 reads TGTGCCAGCAGTCGCCGGGGAGTTTCTTCCGGGGCCAACGTCCTGACTTTC.